The TCR beta chain described here comes from a study of CD39 and CD103 CD8 tumor-infiltrating T cells. The wider study: An ovarian cancer patient and two HNSCC patients had repertoire comparisons shown.

Clones were sequenced by immunoSEQ multiplex PCR, and TCRdb holds only the in-frame ones, with some missing. The data hold approximately 7,900 clones, with about three fifths observed a single time. Remarks on this clone: Its antigen remains unidentified.

Study-level points and caveats: Compared with DN, SP and blood memory CD8, DP TILs appeared more oligoclonal.

The CDR3 loop spans 17 amino acids. V shed 3 bases, J shed 7 bases, and the junction held 12 bases outside the gene matches. Per the germline V gene, CDR1 is MDHEN and CDR2 is SYDVKM. Memory CD8 T cells were sorted as CD8+CD4-CD45RA-, any CCR7 status. What was sequenced was CD8+ T cells sorted from blood. As for subset: total memory CD8 T cells (CD45RA-CCR7+/-) from blood or uninvolved lymph node. The chain links TRBV28 to TRBJ2-2; 9 bases are shared with TRBD1. The TCR sequence derives from a human donor with head and neck squamous cell carcinoma. The CDR3 DNA sequence: TGTGCCAGCAGTTTTGTCTTCTCACAGGGGGCCGGCGGGGAGCTGTTTTTT. As protein: CASSFVFSQGAGGELFF.